What follows are 22 T cell receptor beta chains derived from one specimen sequenced in a study of CDR3 diversity in severe acne. From the PCR reads, TCRdb called clonotypes with MiXCR, one entry per CDR3 protein. The repertoire includes 79,000 or so distinct CDR3 sequences, 45% to 50% of them detected once, and roughly 12% sits in the top ten. The specimen sequenced was blood. The receptors originated from a male donor with severe acne vulgaris.

The chain recombines TRBV20-1 with TRBJ2-2; 7 bases map to TRBD1. Trimming removed 6 bases from V and 6 bases from J; junction bases left unmatched: 4. The CDR3 has 12 amino acids. The germline CDR1 and CDR2 sequences are DFQATT and SNEGSKA (reference sequence). The CDR3 DNA reads as TGCAGTGCCGACAGGGTCGCCGGGGAGCTGTTTTTT. Its protein is CSADRVAGELFF.

This clonotype occurred many times. CDR3 residues: CSAREVGGYEQYV. In DNA, the CDR3 is TGCAGTGCTAGAGAGGTAGGGGGATACGAGCAGTACGTC. V is TRBV20-1 and J is TRBJ2-7; perhaps TRBD1 as D (6 bases). Trimming removed 0 bases at V and 4 bases at J, with 10 bases between. This CDR3 is built from 13 residues. CDR1 and CDR2 from the germline V gene are DFQATT and SNEGSKA (reference sequence).

Turning to this clonotype: This may be a read error, as it is one base from a much larger clone. V gene TRBV24-1 combines with J gene TRBJ2-3, with D unclear. Germline V lookup: CDR1 KGHDR, CDR2 SFDVKD. Trimming stripped 9 bases from V and 1 base from J, with 10 bases between. CDR3 size: 13 residues. Here the CDR3 DNA reads TGTGCCACCGGTCGGAGTGGCACAGATACGCAGTATTTT. Protein sequence: CATGRSGTDTQYF.

The chain uses TRBV25-1 and TRBJ1-6; 9 bases align to TRBD1. The length of the CDR3 is 16 residues. J lost 6 bases, V lost 4 bases, and 7 bases had no gene match. The V gene's germline CDR1 is MGHDK and CDR2 SYGVNS. The DNA for the CDR3 is TGTGCCAGCAGTGGACCACAGGGGGCGCGTAATTCACCCCTCCACTTT. Translated, it gives CASSGPQGARNSPLHF.

The rearrangement uses TRBV2 and TRBJ2-6; D is perhaps TRBD1 (6 bases). The V end was cut by 8 bases, the J end by 0 bases, with 14 bases between. Germline V gene data show CDR1 as SNHLY and CDR2 as FYNNEI. CDR3 length: 16 residues. The CDR3 DNA follows: TGTGCCAGCGGAGCAGGGGTCAGCTCTGGGGCCAACGTCCTGACTTTC. Residues: CASGAGVSSGANVLTF.

This clonotype has only one observation. A read error is possible here, since a much larger clone lies one base away. The chain uses TRBV6-4 and TRBJ2-3; D not resolved. This CDR3 comprises 13 residues. The ends were cut back, 0 bases at V and 2 bases at J, with 3 bases in the middle. The germline V gene encodes CDR1 MRHNA and CDR2 SNTAGT. In DNA, the CDR3 is TGTGCCAGCAGTGACTCGGCCACAGATACGCAGTATTTT. Translation: CASSDSATDTQYF.

V is TRBV7-7 and J is TRBJ2-5; 8 bases fit TRBD1. Germline V gene data show CDR1 as SSHAT and CDR2 as FNYEAQ (reference sequence). The CDR3 totals 15 residues. V lost 5 bases, J lost 1 base, and 6 bases stayed unmatched. The CDR3: CASSPGQDLQETQYF. For the CDR3, the DNA is TGTGCCAGCAGCCCGGGACAGGACCTCCAAGAGACCCAGTACTTC.

V is TRBV10-3 and J is TRBJ1-1; possibly TRBD1 for D (6 bases). The CDR3 covers 14 residues. The ends were cut back, 6 bases at V and 1 base at J, with 12 bases in the middle. Germline CDR1 and CDR2: ENHRY and SYGVKD. CDR3 in amino acids: CAIRTQGTNTEAFF. CDR3 nucleotide sequence: TGTGCCATCAGGACACAGGGCACGAACACTGAAGCTTTCTTT.

This CDR3 is CATSRDSPTGTDQETQYF. The CDR3 DNA sequence: TGTGCCACCAGCAGAGATAGTCCGACAGGGACTGACCAAGAGACCCAGTACTTC. The chain joins TRBV15 to TRBJ2-5; D possibly corresponds to TRBD1 (7 bases). The germline CDR1 and CDR2 sequences are LNHNV and YYDKDF (reference sequence). The CDR3 runs 18 residues. Trimming cost V 0 bases and J 0 bases, with 17 bases left between them. The full variable domain, its missing parts supplied by reference TRBV15 and TRBJ2-5, is DAMVIQNPRYQVTQFGKPVTLSCSQTLNHNVMYWYQQKSSQAPKLLFHYYDKDFNNEADTPDNFQSRRPNTSFCFLDIRSPGLGDTAMYLCATSRDSPTGTDQETQYFGPGTRLLVL.

This clonotype was counted a few times. The chain links TRBV2 to TRBJ2-1; a possible D gene is TRBD2 (6 bases). The CDR3 runs 13 residues. The V and J ends lost 6 bases and 3 bases respectively, with 9 bases between them. From germline, CDR1 is SNHLY and CDR2 FYNNEI. In DNA, the CDR3 is TGTGCCAGCAGCGGGAGATTCTACAATGAGCAGTTCTTC. This codes for CASSGRFYNEQFF.

This sequence joins TRBV4-2 and TRBJ1-5; perhaps TRBD1 as D (5 bases). Germline assignment: CDR1 LGHNA and CDR2 YNFKEQ. The CDR3 spans 15 residues. Trimming took 0 bases from V and 7 from J, leaving 13 bases between them. The CDR3 reads CASSQDDQGVQPQHF. CDR3 coding DNA: TGTGCCAGCAGCCAAGATGACCAGGGTGTACAGCCCCAGCATTTT.

This clonotype was counted between two and nine times. The chain couples TRBV6-5 to TRBJ2-7, with 16 positions matching TRBD2. The germline gives CDR1 MNHEY, CDR2 SVGAGI. J lost 1 base, V lost 7 bases, and 13 bases had no gene match. The length of the CDR3 is 19 residues. The CDR3 loop is CASTPRGGLAGGRSYEQYF. CDR3 sequence (DNA): TGTGCCAGCACGCCCCGCGGGGGACTAGCGGGGGGGCGGTCCTACGAGCAGTACTTC.

This clonotype was seen only once. With a much larger clone just one base away, this may be a read error. The chain has TRBV2 and TRBJ2-7; no clear D gene. The CDR3 totals 16 residues. From germline, CDR1 is SNHLY and CDR2 FYNNEI. The CDR3 DNA is TGTGCCAGCAGCGGACCAAGCTCAATCGCAGGCTACGGGCAGTACTTC. This sequence encodes CASSGPSSIAGYGQYF. The variable domain in full, with the rest retrieved from reference TRBV2 and TRBJ2-7, is EPEVTQTPSHQVTQMGQEVILRCVPISNHLYFYWYRQILGQKVEFLVSFYNNEISEKSEIFDDQFSVERPDGSNFTLKIRSTKLEDSAMYFCASSGPSSIAGYGQYFGPGTRLTVT.

The chain links TRBV9 to TRBJ1-2, with D tentatively TRBD1 (5 bases). The V end lost 4 bases, the J end lost 4 bases, and 20 bases lay between the germline ends. CDR3 size: 16 residues. Looked up from germline, CDR1 is SGDLS and CDR2 is YYNGEE. The CDR3 loop is CASSLGNRPAGYGYTF. For the CDR3, the DNA is TGTGCCAGCAGCTTGGGAAACAGGCCCGCAGGCTATGGCTACACCTTC. Full variable domain (remainder filled in from reference TRBV9 and TRBJ1-2): DSGVTQTPKHLITATGQRVTLRCSPRSGDLSVYWYQQSLDQGLQFLIQYYNGEERAKGNILERFSAQQFPDLHSELNLSSLELGDSALYFCASSLGNRPAGYGYTFGSGTRLTVV.

This clonotype was picked up one time. Being one base from a much bigger clone, this may be a read error. The chain combines TRBV7-8 with TRBJ1-2; no clear D gene. The germline gives CDR1 SGHVS, CDR2 FQNEAQ. Deletions cut 2 bases from V and 3 bases from J, with 13 bases between. The length of the CDR3 is 15 residues. In nucleotides, the CDR3 is TGTGCCAGCAGCTTACTGGCCGCCGCTGACTATGGCTACACCTTC. Translated, it gives CASSLLAAADYGYTF.

The gene calls are TRBV24-1 and TRBJ1-5; D remains ambiguous. The CDR3 sequence is 17 residues long. V lost 3 bases to trimming and J lost 2 bases, with 16 bases between them. CDR1 and CDR2 (germline): KGHDR, SFDVKD. CDR3 residues: CATSDPAAGPGNQPQHF. In nucleotides, the CDR3 is TGTGCCACCAGTGATCCCGCGGCCGGGCCCGGCAATCAGCCCCAGCATTTT.

To note about this clonotype: A much larger clone lies one base from this, so it may be a read error. The V and J genes are TRBV25-1 and TRBJ1-1; D perhaps matches TRBD1 (5 bases). Germline lookup yields CDR1 MGHDK and CDR2 SYGVNS. Deletions cut 6 bases from V and 5 bases from J, with 10 bases between. This CDR3 contains 12 residues. The CDR3 sequence: CASSSTETEAFF. The CDR3 region has the DNA TGTGCCAGCAGCTCGACAGAAACTGAAGCTTTCTTT.

This clonotype was observed many times. The chain uses TRBV19 and TRBJ1-1, with 9 nucleotides matching TRBD1. There are 14 residues in the CDR3. The ends lost 3 bases at V and 5 bases at J; junction bases unmatched: 4. Germline values: CDR1 LNHDA, CDR2 SQIVND (reference sequence). In DNA form, the CDR3 reads TGTGCCAGTAGTATCGCACAGGGGGCAACTGAAGCTTTCTTT. This codes for CASSIAQGATEAFF.

The chain joins TRBV9 to TRBJ2-2; 15 nucleotides agree with TRBD2. With V trimmed by 4 bases and J by 5 bases, 3 bases remained unmatched. CDR3 length: 16 residues. CDR1 and CDR2 (germline): SGDLS, YYNGEE. The CDR3 DNA reads as TGTGCCAGCAGCCGGACTAGCGGGAGGGTGACCGGGGAGCTGTTTTTT. Residues: CASSRTSGRVTGELFF.

This sequence joins TRBV12-3 or TRBV12-4 and TRBJ2-1; TRBD2 matches 7 bases. V lost 3 bases, J lost 0 bases, and 5 bases stayed unmatched. This CDR3 is built from 16 residues. CDR3 in amino acids: CASSLGSGNSYNEQFF. CDR3 DNA sequence: TGTGCCAGCAGTTTGGGGAGCGGGAACTCCTACAATGAGCAGTTCTTC.

As regards this clonotype: A read error may account for a junction end that differs from germline. This chain connects TRBV5-6 to TRBJ2-2, with a possible D match to TRBD2 (5 bases). CDR3 length: 15 residues. Looked up from germline, CDR1 is SGHDT and CDR2 is YYEEEE. The CDR3 reads CVSSLASGYTGELFF. The CDR3 region has the DNA TGTGTCAGCAGCTTGGCCAGCGGTTACACCGGGGAGCTGTTTTTT.

This clonotype was counted at least ten times. The genes are TRBV4-3 and TRBJ1-5; D not resolved. This CDR3 spans 14 amino acids. The V end lost 0 bases, the J end lost 6 bases, and 9 bases lay between the germline ends. Germline CDR1 and CDR2: LGHNA and YSLEER. CDR3 coding DNA: TGCGCCAGCAGCCAAGATAGCGAGTTTCAGCCCCAGCATTTT. Translation gives CASSQDSEFQPQHF.